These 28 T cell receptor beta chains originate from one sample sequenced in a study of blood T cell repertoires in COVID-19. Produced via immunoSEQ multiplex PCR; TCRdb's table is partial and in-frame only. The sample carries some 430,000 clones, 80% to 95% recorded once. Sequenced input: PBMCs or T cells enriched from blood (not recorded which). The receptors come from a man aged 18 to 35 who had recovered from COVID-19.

The CDR3 region has the DNA TGTGCCAGCAGCAGACAAGGTACGCAGTATTTT. The encoded protein is CASSRQGTQYF. The rearrangement links TRBV6-2 or TRBV6-3 to TRBJ2-3; D gene uncertain. CDR1 and CDR2 (germline): MNHEY, SVGEGT. This CDR3 comprises 11 residues. V was shortened by 6 bases and J by 8 bases, with 9 bases between the two germline ends.

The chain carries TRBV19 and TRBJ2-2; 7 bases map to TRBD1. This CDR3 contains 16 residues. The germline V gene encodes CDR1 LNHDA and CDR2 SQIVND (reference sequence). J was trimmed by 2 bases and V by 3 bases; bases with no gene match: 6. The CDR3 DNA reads TGTGCCAGTAGTATTTATGACAGGGCAAACACCGGGGAGCTGTTTTTT. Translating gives CASSIYDRANTGELFF.

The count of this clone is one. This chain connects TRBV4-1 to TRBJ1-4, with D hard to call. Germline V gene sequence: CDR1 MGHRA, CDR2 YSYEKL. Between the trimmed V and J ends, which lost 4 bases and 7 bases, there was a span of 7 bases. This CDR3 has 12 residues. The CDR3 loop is CASSPGREKLFF. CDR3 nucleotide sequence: TGCGCCAGCAGCCCCGGTCGTGAAAAACTGTTTTTT.

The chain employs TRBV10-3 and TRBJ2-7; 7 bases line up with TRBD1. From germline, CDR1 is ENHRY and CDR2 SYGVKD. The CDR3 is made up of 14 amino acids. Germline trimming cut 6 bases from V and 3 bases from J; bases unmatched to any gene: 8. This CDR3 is CAIRGQSLGYEQYF. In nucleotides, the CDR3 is TGTGCCATCAGGGGACAGTCTTTAGGCTACGAGCAGTACTTC.

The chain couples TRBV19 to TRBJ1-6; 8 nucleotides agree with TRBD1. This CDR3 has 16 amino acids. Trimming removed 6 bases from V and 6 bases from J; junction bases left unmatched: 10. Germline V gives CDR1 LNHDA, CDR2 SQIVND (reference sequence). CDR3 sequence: CASRSRDRSLNSPLHF. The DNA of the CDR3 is TGTGCCAGTAGGTCCCGGGACAGGTCCCTTAATTCACCCCTCCACTTT. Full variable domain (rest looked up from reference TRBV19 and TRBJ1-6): DGGITQSPKYLFRKEGQNVTLSCEQNLNHDAMYWYRQDPGQGLRLIYYSQIVNDFQKGDIAEGYSVSREKKESFPLTVTSAQKNPTAFYLCASRSRDRSLNSPLHFGNGTRLTVT.

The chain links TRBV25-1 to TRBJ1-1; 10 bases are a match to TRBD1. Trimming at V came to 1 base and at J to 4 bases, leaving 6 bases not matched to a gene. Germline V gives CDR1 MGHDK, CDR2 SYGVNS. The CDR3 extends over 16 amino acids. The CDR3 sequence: CASSEWDRGLGTEAFF. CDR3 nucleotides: TGTGCCAGCAGTGAATGGGACAGGGGTTTGGGCACTGAAGCTTTCTTT.

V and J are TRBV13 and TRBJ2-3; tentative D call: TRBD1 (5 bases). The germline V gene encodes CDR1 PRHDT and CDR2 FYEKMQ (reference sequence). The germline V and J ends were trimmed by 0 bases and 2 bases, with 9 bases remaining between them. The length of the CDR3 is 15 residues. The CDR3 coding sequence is TGTGCCAGCAGCTTAGGAGGGGCCCCCACAGATACGCAGTATTTT. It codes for CASSLGGAPTDTQYF.

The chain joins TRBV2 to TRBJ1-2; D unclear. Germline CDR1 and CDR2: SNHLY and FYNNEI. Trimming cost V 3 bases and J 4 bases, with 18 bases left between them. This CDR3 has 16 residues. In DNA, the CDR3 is TGTGCCAGCAGTGATAGAGAACGGGTACATATCTATGGCTACACCTTC. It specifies CASSDRERVHIYGYTF.

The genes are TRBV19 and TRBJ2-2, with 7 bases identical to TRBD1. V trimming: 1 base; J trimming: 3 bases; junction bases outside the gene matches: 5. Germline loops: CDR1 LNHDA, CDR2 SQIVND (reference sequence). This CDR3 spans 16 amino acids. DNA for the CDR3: TGTGCCAGTAGTATAGGAAGGGGGCTCGACACCGGGGAGCTGTTTTTT. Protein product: CASSIGRGLDTGELFF. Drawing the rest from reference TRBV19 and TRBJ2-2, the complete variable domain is DGGITQSPKYLFRKEGQNVTLSCEQNLNHDAMYWYRQDPGQGLRLIYYSQIVNDFQKGDIAEGYSVSREKKESFPLTVTSAQKNPTAFYLCASSIGRGLDTGELFFGEGSRLTVL.

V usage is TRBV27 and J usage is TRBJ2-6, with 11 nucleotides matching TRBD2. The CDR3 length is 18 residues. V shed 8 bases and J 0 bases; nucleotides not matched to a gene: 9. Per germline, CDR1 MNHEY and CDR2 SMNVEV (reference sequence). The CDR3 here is CASALGTSGLSGANVLTF. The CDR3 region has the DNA TGTGCCAGCGCCCTCGGGACTAGCGGCCTCTCTGGGGCCAACGTCCTGACTTTC.

The DNA of the CDR3 is TGTGCCAGCAGCCACGACCGGAGCGGGAACACCATATATTTT. Amino acids: CASSHDRSGNTIYF. The chain joins TRBV5-6 to TRBJ1-3; D ambiguous. Looked up from germline, CDR1 is SGHDT and CDR2 is YYEEEE. This CDR3 comprises 14 residues. V was pared by 4 bases and J by 7 bases, with 15 bases between.

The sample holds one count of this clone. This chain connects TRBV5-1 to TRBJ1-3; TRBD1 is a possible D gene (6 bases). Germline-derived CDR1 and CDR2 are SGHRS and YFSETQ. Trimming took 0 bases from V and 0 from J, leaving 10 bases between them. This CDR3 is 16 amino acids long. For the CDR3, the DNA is TGCGCCAGCAGCTTGGCCCCAGGGGACTCTGGAAACACCATATATTTT. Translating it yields CASSLAPGDSGNTIYF.

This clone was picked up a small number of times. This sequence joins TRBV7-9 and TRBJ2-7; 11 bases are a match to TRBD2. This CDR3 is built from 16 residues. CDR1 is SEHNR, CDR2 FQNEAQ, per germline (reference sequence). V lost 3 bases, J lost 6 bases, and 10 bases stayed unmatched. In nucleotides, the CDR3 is TGTGCCAGCAGCTTTTCTACTGGGCTAGCGGGAGGCGAGCAGTACTTC. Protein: CASSFSTGLAGGEQYF.

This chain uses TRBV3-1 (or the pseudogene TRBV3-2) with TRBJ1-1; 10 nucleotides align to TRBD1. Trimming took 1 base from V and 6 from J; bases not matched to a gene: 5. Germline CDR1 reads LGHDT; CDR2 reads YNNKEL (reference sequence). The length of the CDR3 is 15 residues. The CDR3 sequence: CASSQGTTGGSEAFF. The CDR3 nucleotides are TGTGCCAGCAGCCAAGGCACGACAGGGGGCTCTGAAGCTTTCTTT.

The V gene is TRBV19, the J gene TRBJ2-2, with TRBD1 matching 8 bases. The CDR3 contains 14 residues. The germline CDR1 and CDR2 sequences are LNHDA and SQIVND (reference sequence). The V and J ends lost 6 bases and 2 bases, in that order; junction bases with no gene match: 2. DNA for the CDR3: TGTGCCAGTAGGGGACAGGACAACACCGGGGAGCTGTTTTTT. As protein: CASRGQDNTGELFF.

The DNA for the CDR3 is TGTGCCAGCAGTTTACGGGTGGGTCCCGGGGAGCTGTTTTTT. Its translation: CASSLRVGPGELFF. V usage is TRBV28 and J usage is TRBJ2-2; D remains ambiguous. The CDR3 is 14 amino acids. V was clipped by 2 bases and J by 6 bases, with 10 bases between them. Germline V lookup: CDR1 MDHEN, CDR2 SYDVKM.

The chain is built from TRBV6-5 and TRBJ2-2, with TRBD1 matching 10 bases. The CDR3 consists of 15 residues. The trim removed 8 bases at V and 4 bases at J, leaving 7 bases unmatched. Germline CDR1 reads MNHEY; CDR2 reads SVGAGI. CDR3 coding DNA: TGTGCCAGCGTCCTCGGGACAGGGGCCACCGGGGAGCTGTTTTTT. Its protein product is CASVLGTGATGELFF.

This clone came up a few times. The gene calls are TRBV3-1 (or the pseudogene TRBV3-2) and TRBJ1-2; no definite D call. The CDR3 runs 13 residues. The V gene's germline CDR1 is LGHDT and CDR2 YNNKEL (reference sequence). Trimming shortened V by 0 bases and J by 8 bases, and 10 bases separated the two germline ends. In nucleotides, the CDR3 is TGTGCCAGCAGCCAAGATCTAGCGGCCGGCTACACCTTC. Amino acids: CASSQDLAAGYTF.

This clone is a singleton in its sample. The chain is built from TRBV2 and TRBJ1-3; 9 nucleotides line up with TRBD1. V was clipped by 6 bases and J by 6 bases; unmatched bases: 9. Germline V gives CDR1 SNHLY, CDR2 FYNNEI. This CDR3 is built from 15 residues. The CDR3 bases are TGTGCCAGCAGGACCGGGACAGGGTTTGAAAACACCATATATTTT. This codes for CASRTGTGFENTIYF.

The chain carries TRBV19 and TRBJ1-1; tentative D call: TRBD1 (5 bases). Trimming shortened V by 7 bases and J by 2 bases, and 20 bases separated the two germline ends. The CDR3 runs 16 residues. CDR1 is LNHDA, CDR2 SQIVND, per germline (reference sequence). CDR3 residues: CASTPSTLQGNTEAFF. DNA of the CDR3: TGTGCCAGTACCCCCTCTACCTTGCAGGGTAACACTGAAGCTTTCTTT.

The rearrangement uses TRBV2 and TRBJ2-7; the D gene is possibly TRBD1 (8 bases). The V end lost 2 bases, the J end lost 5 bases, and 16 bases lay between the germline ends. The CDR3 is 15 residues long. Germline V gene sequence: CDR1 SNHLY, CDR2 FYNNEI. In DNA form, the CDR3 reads TGTGCCAGCAGTGAAATCGGACAGGGAGGGGACGAGCAGTACTTC. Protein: CASSEIGQGGDEQYF.

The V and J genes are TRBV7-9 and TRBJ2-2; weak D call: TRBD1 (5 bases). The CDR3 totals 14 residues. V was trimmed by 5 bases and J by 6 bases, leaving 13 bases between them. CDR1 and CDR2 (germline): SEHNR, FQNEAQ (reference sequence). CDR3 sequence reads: CASSHRGRSGELFF. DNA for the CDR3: TGTGCCAGCAGCCATAGGGGAAGGTCCGGGGAGCTGTTTTTT.

CDR3 amino acids: CASSLGGQGPQHF. The CDR3 DNA sequence: TGTGCCAGCAGCCTTGGGGGCCAGGGGCCCCAGCATTTT. J is TRBJ1-5 and V is TRBV7-9, with a weak D call TRBD1 (6 bases). The germline V gene encodes CDR1 SEHNR and CDR2 FQNEAQ (reference sequence). The CDR3 extends over 13 amino acids. Trimming pared 5 bases from V and 9 bases from J, leaving 14 bases between.

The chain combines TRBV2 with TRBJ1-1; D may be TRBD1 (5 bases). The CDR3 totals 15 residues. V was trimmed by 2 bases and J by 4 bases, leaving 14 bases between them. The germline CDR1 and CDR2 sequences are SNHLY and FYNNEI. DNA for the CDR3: TGTGCCAGCAGTGAACAGGGAAATCCGGTCACTGAAGCTTTCTTT. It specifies CASSEQGNPVTEAFF.

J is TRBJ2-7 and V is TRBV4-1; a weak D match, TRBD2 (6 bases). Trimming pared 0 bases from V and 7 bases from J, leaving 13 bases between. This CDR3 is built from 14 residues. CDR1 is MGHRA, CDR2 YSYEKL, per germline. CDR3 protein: CASSQERGLREQYF. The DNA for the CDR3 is TGCGCCAGCAGCCAAGAGCGGGGTCTACGAGAGCAGTACTTC.

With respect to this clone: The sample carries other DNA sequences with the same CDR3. The CDR3: CASSVGGSGNQPQHF. CDR3 bases: TGTGCCAGCAGTGTAGGAGGGTCCGGGAATCAGCCCCAGCATTTT. The chain combines TRBV2 with TRBJ1-5; the D is unclear. V lost 4 bases to trimming and J lost 4 bases, with 14 bases between them. This CDR3 comprises 15 residues. Looked up from germline, CDR1 is SNHLY and CDR2 is FYNNEI.

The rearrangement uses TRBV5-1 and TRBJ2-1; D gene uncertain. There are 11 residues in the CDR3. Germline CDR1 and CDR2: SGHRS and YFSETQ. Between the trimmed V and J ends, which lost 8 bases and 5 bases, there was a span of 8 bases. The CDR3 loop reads CASASDNEQFF. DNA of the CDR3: TGCGCCAGTGCTAGTGACAATGAGCAGTTCTTC.

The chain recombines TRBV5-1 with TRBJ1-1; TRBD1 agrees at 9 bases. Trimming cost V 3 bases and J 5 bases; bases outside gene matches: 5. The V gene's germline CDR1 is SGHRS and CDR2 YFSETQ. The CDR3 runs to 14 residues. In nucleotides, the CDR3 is TGCGCCAGCAGCTGGGGGACAGGGTATACTGAAGCTTTCTTT. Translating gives CASSWGTGYTEAFF.